This T cell receptor (beta chain) derives from a study of blood T cells in healthy people across ages. General study points: Naive and antigen-experienced cells were not separated, limiting conclusive comparison. Percentage of naive T cells showed a strong correlation with TCR beta diversity.

Germline CDR1 reads DFQATT; CDR2 reads SNEGSKA (reference sequence). The CDR3 has 17 residues. Germline trimming cut 4 bases from V and 5 bases from J; bases unmatched to any gene: 13. Combining a sample-barcoded 5' primer with a J-beta primer mix, a second PCR ran for 7 to 11 cycles. Every individual sample yielded 2.5 million or more paired-end reads (each containing CDR3). MiXCR was run by TCRdb on the 5' RACE reads, yielding one entry per CDR3 protein. Among hundreds of thousands of distinct CDR3 sequences listed, about 46% were seen once. This clonotype occurred a few times. Its target is not known.

The sequenced sample consisted of blood. This TCR was recovered from a man aged 80 or over in good health. The gene calls are TRBV20-1 and TRBJ2-1; 11 nucleotides line up with TRBD2. For the CDR3, the DNA is TGCAGTGCTACGGGACCAGGACTAGCGGGCTTAAACAATGAGCAGTTCTTC. Its protein is CSATGPGLAGLNNEQFF.